The sequence of this T cell receptor beta chain was determined in a study of T cell responses to AZD1222 COVID-19 vaccine. Findings and caveats of the study: Two AZD1222 administrations were followed by greater Spike-specific TCR breadth and depth.

To note about this clone: What it binds is unknown.

The data were produced by immunoSEQ multiplex PCR, yet TCRdb's version contains in-frame clones alone and is incomplete. The data hold 140,000 to 150,000 clones, with 90% to 95% observed a single time. The V end was cut by 0 bases, the J end by 2 bases, with 9 bases between. The CDR3 is made up of 14 amino acids. The germline gives CDR1 SGHRS, CDR2 YFSETQ. The TCR sequence derives from an adult in good health. Specimen: peripheral blood, collected on day 0 of AZD1222 vaccination. The chain carries TRBV5-1 and TRBJ2-7; D not certain. Written as DNA, the CDR3 is TGCGCCAGCAGCTTGGACAGCCGACCCTACGAGCAGTACTTC. Protein product: CASSLDSRPYEQYF. The whole variable domain, filled in from reference TRBV5-1 and TRBJ2-7, reads KAGVTQTPRYLIKTRGQQVTLSCSPISGHRSVSWYQQTPGQGLQFLFEYFSETQRNKGNFPGRFSGRQFSNSRSEMNVSTLELGDSALYLCASSLDSRPYEQYFGPGTRLTVT.